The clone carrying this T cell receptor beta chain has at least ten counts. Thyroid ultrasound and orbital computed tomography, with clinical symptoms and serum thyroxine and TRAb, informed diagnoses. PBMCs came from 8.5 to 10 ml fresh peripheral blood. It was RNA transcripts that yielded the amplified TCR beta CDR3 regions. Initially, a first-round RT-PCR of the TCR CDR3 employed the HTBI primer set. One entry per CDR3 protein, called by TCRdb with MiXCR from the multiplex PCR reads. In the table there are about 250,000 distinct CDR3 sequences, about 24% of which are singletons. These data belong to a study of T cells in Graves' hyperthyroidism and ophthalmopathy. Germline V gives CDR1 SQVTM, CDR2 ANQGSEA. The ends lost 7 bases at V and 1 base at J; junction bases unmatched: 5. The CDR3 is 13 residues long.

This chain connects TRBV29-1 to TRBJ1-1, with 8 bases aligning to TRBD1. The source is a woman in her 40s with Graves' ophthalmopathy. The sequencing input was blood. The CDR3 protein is CSALQGENTEAFF. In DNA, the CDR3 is TGCAGCGCCCTACAGGGGGAGAACACTGAAGCTTTCTTT.